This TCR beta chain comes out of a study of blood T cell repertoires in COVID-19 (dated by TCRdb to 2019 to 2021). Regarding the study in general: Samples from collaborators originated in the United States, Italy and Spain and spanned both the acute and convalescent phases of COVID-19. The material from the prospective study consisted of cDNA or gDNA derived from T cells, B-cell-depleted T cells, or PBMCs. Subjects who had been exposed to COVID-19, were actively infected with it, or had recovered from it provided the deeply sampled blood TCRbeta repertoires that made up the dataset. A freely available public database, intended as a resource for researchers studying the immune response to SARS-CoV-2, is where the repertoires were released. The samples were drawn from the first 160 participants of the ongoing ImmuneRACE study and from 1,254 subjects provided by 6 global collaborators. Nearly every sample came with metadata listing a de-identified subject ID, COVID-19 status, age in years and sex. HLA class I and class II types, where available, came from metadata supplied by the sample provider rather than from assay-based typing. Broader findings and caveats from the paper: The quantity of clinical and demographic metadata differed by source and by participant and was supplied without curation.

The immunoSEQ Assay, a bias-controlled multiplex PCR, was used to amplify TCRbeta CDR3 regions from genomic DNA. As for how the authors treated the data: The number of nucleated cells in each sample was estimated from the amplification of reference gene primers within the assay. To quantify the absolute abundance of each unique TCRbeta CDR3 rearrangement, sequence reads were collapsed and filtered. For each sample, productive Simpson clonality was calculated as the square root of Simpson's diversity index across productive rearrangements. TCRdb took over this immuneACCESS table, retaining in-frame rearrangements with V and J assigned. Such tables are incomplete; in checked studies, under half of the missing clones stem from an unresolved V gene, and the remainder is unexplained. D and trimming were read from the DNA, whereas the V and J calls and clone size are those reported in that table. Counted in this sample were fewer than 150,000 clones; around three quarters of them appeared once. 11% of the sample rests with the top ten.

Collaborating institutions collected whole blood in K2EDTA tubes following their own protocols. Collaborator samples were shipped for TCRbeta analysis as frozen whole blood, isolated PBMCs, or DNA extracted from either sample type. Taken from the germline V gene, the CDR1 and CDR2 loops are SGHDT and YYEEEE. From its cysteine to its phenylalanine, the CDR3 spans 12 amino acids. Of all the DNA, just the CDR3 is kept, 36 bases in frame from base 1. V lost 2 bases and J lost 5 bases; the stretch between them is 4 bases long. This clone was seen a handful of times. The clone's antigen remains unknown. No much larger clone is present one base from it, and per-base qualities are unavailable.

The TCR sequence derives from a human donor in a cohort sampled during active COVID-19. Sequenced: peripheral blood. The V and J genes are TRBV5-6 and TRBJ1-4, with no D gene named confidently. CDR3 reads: CASSLLNEKLFF. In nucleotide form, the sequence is TGTGCCAGCAGCTTACTAAATGAAAAACTGTTTTTT.